The 32 T cell receptor beta chains presented below share a single source sample, sequenced in a study of CD8 T cells in Susac syndrome. Random-hexamer reverse transcription was applied to 0.5 to 1 ug RNA. TCRdb analysed the immunoSEQ multiplex PCR reads with MiXCR anew, one entry per CDR3 protein. The sample holds 100,000 to 150,000 distinct CDR3 sequences, just under 95% seen once. Sequenced input: CD8+ T cells from PBMCs. The receptors stem from a human donor with Susac syndrome.

The chain couples TRBV6-4 to TRBJ2-1; D assignment may be TRBD1 or TRBD2 (5 bases each). V lost 5 bases and J 4 bases, leaving 15 bases between the germline ends. The CDR3 contains 15 residues. Germline CDR1 MRHNA, CDR2 SNTAGT. The CDR3 reads CASSNRDATYNEQFF. CDR3 sequence (DNA): TGTGCCAGCAGTAACCGGGACGCGACTTACAATGAGCAGTTCTTC.

The chain is built from TRBV2 and TRBJ1-2; 11 bases map to TRBD1. Germline CDR1 and CDR2: SNHLY and FYNNEI. There are 14 residues in the CDR3. J gave up 8 bases and V 10 bases, and 12 bases lay outside the gene matches. Here the CDR3 reads CANSFGQGARGYTF. The CDR3, as DNA: TGTGCCAATTCCTTCGGACAGGGGGCACGAGGCTACACCTTC.

The count of this clonotype is one. This rearrangement joins TRBV27 to TRBJ1-5; D unresolved. Trimming stripped 1 base from V and 3 bases from J, with 4 bases between. Germline V gene lookup returns CDR1 MNHEY and CDR2 SMNVEV (reference sequence). The CDR3 totals 13 residues. CDR3 protein: CASSLWDNQPQHF. The CDR3 DNA reads TGTGCCAGCAGTTTATGGGACAATCAGCCCCAGCATTTT.

V gene TRBV24-1 combines with J gene TRBJ2-3; TRBD1 is a possible D gene (5 bases). Germline assignment: CDR1 KGHDR and CDR2 SFDVKD. V was pared by 2 bases and J by 7 bases, with 15 bases between. There are 15 residues in the CDR3. The CDR3 reads CATSDSQGPRYTQYF. The CDR3 DNA is TGTGCCACCAGTGATTCCCAGGGTCCGCGATATACGCAGTATTTT.

The chain has TRBV2 and TRBJ2-7, with D unresolved. CDR3 length equals 14 residues. Germline CDR1 reads SNHLY; CDR2 reads FYNNEI. The V and J ends lost 1 base and 5 bases respectively, with 12 bases between them. Here the CDR3 DNA reads TGTGCCAGCAGTGAAGAGGTTCCCGTCCACGAGCAGTACTTC. This sequence encodes CASSEEVPVHEQYF.

This clonotype has only one observation. The genes are TRBV27 and TRBJ1-3; unclear D gene. This CDR3 is 14 amino acids long. Trimming stripped 4 bases from V and 0 bases from J, with 7 bases between. CDR1 and CDR2 (germline): MNHEY, SMNVEV (reference sequence). CDR3 sequence: CASSSGPSGNTIYF. The CDR3 nucleotides read TGTGCCAGCAGTTCTGGACCCTCTGGAAACACCATATATTTT.

The chain couples TRBV5-1 to TRBJ1-2, with no clear D. The CDR3 covers 10 residues. V dropped 7 bases and J dropped 4 bases, with 5 bases sitting between them. Germline CDR1 SGHRS, CDR2 YFSETQ. This CDR3 is CASAGYGYTF. The CDR3 DNA is TGCGCCAGCGCCGGCTATGGCTACACCTTC.

This chain uses TRBV5-5 with TRBJ2-7; 9 positions match TRBD1. The J segment lost 9 bases and the V segment lost 4 bases, leaving 11 bases of the junction unmatched. The CDR3 runs to 14 residues. CDR1 is SGHKS and CDR2 is YYEKEE in the germline V gene (reference sequence). The CDR3 spells CASSVPGQGFRQYF. The CDR3 DNA follows: TGTGCCAGCAGCGTTCCGGGACAGGGTTTTCGGCAGTACTTC.

The chain links TRBV4-2 to TRBJ1-2, with 7 nucleotides matching TRBD1. The ends lost 4 bases at V and 8 bases at J; junction bases unmatched: 16. This CDR3 contains 16 residues. Germline V gene data show CDR1 as LGHNA and CDR2 as YNFKEQ. The CDR3 reads CASSPGTATLAGGYTF. As DNA, the CDR3 is TGTGCCAGCAGCCCCGGGACAGCTACGCTAGCGGGCGGCTACACCTTC.

This clonotype was seen once. The rearrangement joins TRBV10-2 to TRBJ2-1; D call uncertain. The CDR3 sequence is 13 residues long. Trimming shortened V by 2 bases and J by 5 bases, and 7 bases separated the two germline ends. Looked up from germline, CDR1 is WSHSY and CDR2 is SAAADI. The CDR3 DNA reads TGCGCCAGCAGTGAGGGGCCCGACAATGAGCAGTTCTTC. Translating gives CASSEGPDNEQFF.

The V and J genes are TRBV3-1 and TRBJ2-1; no reliable D call. The CDR3 is 15 amino acids. Trimming took off 0 bases at V and 3 bases at J, with 9 bases between the two ends. The V gene's germline CDR1 is LGHDT and CDR2 YNNKEL (reference sequence). CDR3 DNA sequence: TGTGCCAGCAGCCAAGATTCGGAGATCTACAATGAGCAGTTCTTC. It encodes CASSQDSEIYNEQFF.

The chain has TRBV4-1 and TRBJ2-7; 9 bases line up with TRBD1. The germline CDR1 and CDR2 sequences are MGHRA and YSYEKL. Trimming took 3 bases from V and 4 from J; bases not matched to a gene: 7. This CDR3 is built from 15 residues. The CDR3 DNA is TGCGCCAGCAGCCATCCCCCGACAGGGGGATACGAGCAGTACTTC. Its protein product is CASSHPPTGGYEQYF.

V and J are TRBV5-1 and TRBJ2-1, with D tentatively TRBD2 (5 bases). Germline V gives CDR1 SGHRS, CDR2 YFSETQ. This CDR3 is built from 15 residues. Between the trimmed V and J ends, which lost 4 bases and 0 bases, there was a span of 11 bases. The DNA of the CDR3 is TGCGCCAGCAGCATGGACTGGAGCTCCTACAATGAGCAGTTCTTC. This sequence encodes CASSMDWSSYNEQFF.

The chain joins TRBV30 to TRBJ1-4; no clear D gene. V was trimmed by 4 bases and J by 4 bases, leaving 4 bases between them. The CDR3 is 11 residues long. Germline V gives CDR1 GTSNPN, CDR2 SVGIG (reference sequence). DNA for the CDR3: TGTGCCTGGACGTATAATGAAAAACTGTTTTTT. This sequence encodes CAWTYNEKLFF.

This sequence joins TRBV7-3 and TRBJ2-7; D gene unclear. Per germline, CDR1 SGHTA and CDR2 FQGTGA. With 2 bases removed from V and 6 bases from J, the gap between germline ends came to 11 bases. The CDR3 is 13 residues long. CDR3 sequence reads: CASSLQPGGEQYF. As DNA, the CDR3 is TGTGCCAGCAGCTTACAACCGGGTGGCGAGCAGTACTTC.

V and J are TRBV20-1 and TRBJ2-1; 7 bases agree with TRBD2. J was trimmed by 0 bases and V by 3 bases; bases with no gene match: 2. The CDR3 loop spans 14 amino acids. The germline V gene encodes CDR1 DFQATT and CDR2 SNEGSKA (reference sequence). CDR3 sequence reads: CSASGGDSYNEQFF. CDR3 bases: TGCAGTGCTAGTGGGGGGGACTCCTACAATGAGCAGTTCTTC.

The rearrangement links TRBV23-1 to TRBJ1-2; 8 nucleotides line up with TRBD1. Being an ORF, TRBV23-1 has a function that is uncertain. The CDR3 spans 13 residues. The CDR3 spells CAAEDRVVRGYTF. The CDR3 bases are TGCGCGGCCGAGGACAGGGTCGTGCGCGGCTACACCTTC.

The V gene is TRBV19, the J gene TRBJ2-7; TRBD1 is a possible D gene (7 bases). Trimming stripped 10 bases from V and 2 bases from J, with 21 bases between. The V gene's germline CDR1 is LNHDA and CDR2 SQIVND (reference sequence). The CDR3 is 15 amino acids. In DNA, the CDR3 is TGTGCCACTTCCGGAGGGGGACAGTATCCCTACGAGCAGTACTTC. It is translated as CATSGGGQYPYEQYF.

The chain employs TRBV5-4 and TRBJ1-1, with no clear D. V gave up 4 bases and J gave up 8 bases, with 6 bases separating them. The CDR3 runs 10 residues. Germline CDR1 is SGHNT and CDR2 is YYREEE (reference sequence). The CDR3 here is CASSPLEAFF. Here the CDR3 DNA reads TGTGCCAGCAGCCCTTTGGAAGCTTTCTTT.

V usage is TRBV20-1 and J usage is TRBJ1-2, with D unresolved. Trimming removed 5 bases at V and 0 bases at J, with 10 bases between. Germline values: CDR1 DFQATT, CDR2 SNEGSKA (reference sequence). This CDR3 contains 13 residues. DNA for the CDR3: TGCAGTGCTCCCATGGAAGCTAACTATGGCTACACCTTC. It encodes CSAPMEANYGYTF.

The chain recombines TRBV7-9 with TRBJ2-7; no clear D. Trimming pared 5 bases from V and 2 bases from J, leaving 10 bases between. This CDR3 is 13 amino acids long. The germline V gene has CDR1 SEHNR and CDR2 FQNEAQ (reference sequence). The CDR3 DNA follows: TGTGCCAGCAGCCCGAGTCTGACCTACGAGCAGTACTTC. It is translated as CASSPSLTYEQYF. Combining the CDR3 with reference TRBV7-9 and TRBJ2-7 gives the whole variable domain DTGVSQNPRHKITKRGQNVTFRCDPISEHNRLYWYRQTLGQGPEFLTYFQNEAQLEKSRLLSDRFSAERPKGSFSTLEIQRTEQGDSAMYLCASSPSLTYEQYFGPGTRLTVT.

The chain combines TRBV29-1 with TRBJ1-2, with D unclear. This CDR3 contains 12 residues. CDR1 is SQVTM, CDR2 ANQGSEA, per germline. Trimming took 4 bases from V and 5 from J, leaving 11 bases between them. DNA of the CDR3: TGCAGCGTTGTGACGGCAGATTATGGCTACACCTTC. It is translated as CSVVTADYGYTF.

The chain links TRBV29-1 to TRBJ2-1; a possible D gene is TRBD1 (5 bases). The CDR3 has 14 amino acids. From germline, CDR1 is SQVTM and CDR2 ANQGSEA. The ends were cut back, 4 bases at V and 0 bases at J, with 10 bases in the middle. The CDR3 DNA sequence: TGCAGCGTTGGGGGCTCTACCTCCTACAATGAGCAGTTCTTC. Amino acid sequence: CSVGGSTSYNEQFF.

This chain connects TRBV6-2 or TRBV6-3 to TRBJ2-7; D possibly matches TRBD1 or TRBD2 (5 bases each). Germline V gene sequence: CDR1 MNHEY, CDR2 SVGEGT. CDR3 length: 16 residues. V lost 4 bases and J lost 6, with 22 bases in between. CDR3 sequence: CASSFPGEGVDSEQYF. As DNA, the CDR3 is TGTGCCAGCAGTTTCCCCGGTGAGGGCGTAGACAGCGAGCAGTACTTC.

CDR3 sequence (DNA): TGTGCCAGCAGCCTTAGGGGCCTTAGCAATCAGCCCCAGCATTTT. Translating it yields CASSLRGLSNQPQHF. The chain employs TRBV28 and TRBJ1-5, with a tentative D call TRBD1 (5 bases). Germline-derived CDR1 and CDR2 are MDHEN and SYDVKM. The ends were cut back, 6 bases at V and 0 bases at J, with 12 bases in the middle. This CDR3 has 15 amino acids.

The chain has TRBV5-4 and TRBJ2-2; D remains unclear. Trimming removed 3 bases at V and 3 bases at J, with 12 bases between. Per germline, CDR1 SGHNT and CDR2 YYREEE (reference sequence). The CDR3 sequence is 15 residues long. CDR3: CASSSAAPDTGELFF. CDR3 nucleotides: TGTGCCAGCAGCTCCGCCGCCCCGGACACCGGGGAGCTGTTTTTT.

The chain joins TRBV27 to TRBJ2-3; TRBD1 matches 8 bases. The length of the CDR3 is 15 residues. Germline assignment: CDR1 MNHEY and CDR2 SMNVEV (reference sequence). The trim removed 6 bases at V and 5 bases at J, leaving 10 bases unmatched. The CDR3 DNA is TGTGCCAGCAGCCCACGACAGGGGCCCCTAGATACGCAGTATTTT. Translation gives CASSPRQGPLDTQYF.

The chain is built from TRBV24-1 and TRBJ2-7; TRBD1 matches at 9 bases. From germline, CDR1 is KGHDR and CDR2 SFDVKD. The V gene end was trimmed by 4 bases and the J gene end by 5 bases; junction bases not matched to a gene: 5. This CDR3 spans 14 amino acids. The CDR3 protein is CATSEGTGSHEQYF. CDR3 nucleotide sequence: TGTGCCACCAGTGAAGGGACAGGGTCCCACGAGCAGTACTTC.

The chain has TRBV15 and TRBJ2-3; TRBD2 agrees at 12 bases. After removal of 2 bases from V and 4 bases from J, the junction contained 7 bases not matched to a gene. Germline V gene sequence: CDR1 LNHNV, CDR2 YYDKDF (reference sequence). CDR3 length equals 17 residues. In nucleotides, the CDR3 is TGTGCCACCAGCAGACCGACTAGCGGGAGAGGAGCAGATACGCAGTATTTT. It encodes CATSRPTSGRGADTQYF.

This clonotype was observed once. The CDR3 DNA sequence: TGTGCCAGCAGTCTTTCCAACGTCGGCTACGAGCAGTACTTC. Translating it yields CASSLSNVGYEQYF. The chain has TRBV12-3 or TRBV12-4 and TRBJ2-7, with D unclear. This CDR3 has 14 amino acids. Trimming left V 5 bases short and J 3 bases short, with 14 bases between.

This sequence joins TRBV3-1 and TRBJ1-3; no reliable D call. CDR1 is LGHDT and CDR2 is YNNKEL in the germline V gene (reference sequence). With 1 base removed from V and 16 bases from J, the gap between germline ends came to 11 bases. The CDR3 runs 11 residues. CDR3 DNA: TGTGCCAGCAGCCAAGCTCAGACCCTCTATTTT. Translated: CASSQAQTLYF.

The chain joins TRBV9 to TRBJ2-2; D might be TRBD2 (5 bases). Germline CDR1 reads SGDLS; CDR2 reads YYNGEE. This CDR3 comprises 15 residues. V was clipped by 2 bases and J by 1 base, with 9 bases between them. The DNA for the CDR3 is TGTGCCAGCAGCGTTGAAGGGAGGAACACCGGGGAGCTGTTTTTT. Encoded protein: CASSVEGRNTGELFF.